The 9 T cell receptor beta chains below come from one sample, sequenced in a study of T cell responses to AZD1222 COVID-19 vaccine (dated by TCRdb to about 2021). The time point label corresponds to: baseline before first vaccination. The library came from the immunoSEQ multiplex PCR assay. Held by TCRdb, this immuneACCESS table contains in-frame sequences only and omits some clones. Under half of the omission traces to an unresolved V gene where checked; the cause of the rest is unknown. The sample table records about 130,000 clones; 89% of these occur just once. In total, the top ten clones hold approximately 4.5% of the sample. The specimen comprised peripheral blood, sampled on day 0 of AZD1222 vaccination. The receptors were gathered from an adult in good health.

The chain carries TRBV6-5 and TRBJ1-4; D is uncertain. V was trimmed by 0 bases and J by 13 bases, leaving 15 bases between them. The CDR3 is 14 residues long. Germline assignment: CDR1 MNHEY and CDR2 SVGAGI. Here the CDR3 reads CASSYSIEAIRLFF. CDR3 coding DNA: TGTGCCAGCAGTTACTCGATCGAGGCAATCAGACTGTTTTTT.

This sequence joins TRBV28 and TRBJ1-1, with D maybe TRBD1 (6 bases). The CDR3 covers 15 residues. Looked up from germline, CDR1 is MDHEN and CDR2 is SYDVKM. Trimming stripped 6 bases from V and 3 bases from J, with 17 bases between. The CDR3 DNA is TGTGCCAGCAGCCCGGATCGCCGGGGGCACACTGAAGCTTTCTTT. Translation: CASSPDRRGHTEAFF.

In its sample, this clone was seen once. The junction differs from germline at one of its ends, possibly a read error. The rearrangement joins TRBV7-6 to TRBJ1-1; the D gene is possibly TRBD1 (6 bases). The CDR3 covers 13 residues. Looked up from germline, CDR1 is SGHVS and CDR2 is FNYEAQ. CDR3 in amino acids: CASSLGGGTEAFF. The DNA for the CDR3 is TGTGCCAGCAGTTTAGGGGGGGGCACTGAAGCTTTCTTT.

The chain uses TRBV2 and TRBJ2-7; D gene unclear. Trimming pared 3 bases from V and 9 bases from J, leaving 9 bases between. This CDR3 spans 11 amino acids. Germline V lookup: CDR1 SNHLY, CDR2 FYNNEI. The CDR3 is CASSESAVQYF. CDR3 DNA sequence: TGTGCCAGCAGTGAGTCCGCGGTGCAGTACTTC.

The chain has TRBV30 and TRBJ1-2, with D unclear. With 4 bases removed from V and 4 bases from J, the gap between germline ends came to 16 bases. The germline gives CDR1 GTSNPN, CDR2 SVGIG (reference sequence). The CDR3 has 14 residues. The CDR3 bases are TGTGCCTGGACCCGTAACATAGGGTTCTATGGCTACACCTTC. Its translation is CAWTRNIGFYGYTF.

The chain joins TRBV7-2 to TRBJ2-7; 12 positions match TRBD2. This CDR3 has 15 amino acids. Per germline, CDR1 SGHTA and CDR2 FQGNSA. J was trimmed by 1 base and V by 5 bases; bases with no gene match: 3. CDR3 amino acids: CASSRLAGDSYEQYF. The CDR3 bases are TGTGCCAGCAGCAGACTAGCGGGAGATTCCTACGAGCAGTACTTC.

V gene TRBV28 combines with J gene TRBJ1-2; no clear D gene. Germline values: CDR1 MDHEN, CDR2 SYDVKM. There are 11 residues in the CDR3. The V gene lost 1 base and the J gene lost 10 bases, with 7 bases spanning the gap. The CDR3 region is CASSLLRSYTF. The CDR3 coding sequence is TGTGCCAGCAGTTTATTGAGGTCCTACACCTTC.

The CDR3 sequence: CASSLARAAGADEQFF. Written as DNA, the CDR3 is TGCGCCAGCAGCTTGGCCCGCGCAGCGGGAGCGGATGAGCAGTTCTTC. V is TRBV5-1 and J is TRBJ2-1; TRBD2 agrees at 8 bases. The CDR3 length is 16 residues. J lost 8 bases, V lost 0 bases, and 10 bases had no gene match. The germline V gene has CDR1 SGHRS and CDR2 YFSETQ. Drawing the rest from reference TRBV5-1 and TRBJ2-1, the complete variable domain is KAGVTQTPRYLIKTRGQQVTLSCSPISGHRSVSWYQQTPGQGLQFLFEYFSETQRNKGNFPGRFSGRQFSNSRSEMNVSTLELGDSALYLCASSLARAAGADEQFFGPGTRLTVL.

The rearrangement links TRBV7-2 to TRBJ2-2; no clear D. The CDR3 contains 16 residues. Trimming cost V 0 bases and J 0 bases, with 8 bases left between them. The germline V gene encodes CDR1 SGHTA and CDR2 FQGNSA. CDR3: CASSLAAASNTGELFF. The CDR3 DNA sequence: TGTGCCAGCAGCTTAGCTGCAGCGTCGAACACCGGGGAGCTGTTTTTT. Drawing the rest from reference TRBV7-2 and TRBJ2-2, the complete variable domain is GAGVSQSPSNKVTEKGKDVELRCDPISGHTALYWYRQSLGQGLEFLIYFQGNSAPDKSGLPSDRFSAERTGGSVSTLTIQRTQQEDSAVYLCASSLAAASNTGELFFGEGSRLTVL.